The subject of this entry is one T cell receptor (beta chain). This clonotype was recorded at least ten times. It lacks a known antigen. One base away there is no much larger clone; base qualities are not given. The data are from a study of regulatory T cells in long-lasting Graves disease (dated by TCRdb to 2020 to 2023). Regarding the complete study: Patients with newly diagnosed Graves' disease had been on antithyroid drugs for under 3 months. Peripheral blood TCR sequencing and RNA sequencing compared persistent Graves' disease patients with newly diagnosed Graves' disease patients. The study was conducted in China and was registered as a clinical trial. A total of 33 samples underwent TCR sequencing: about 13 from persistent and about 20 from newly diagnosed Graves' disease patients.

The germline V gene (reference sequence) supplies CDR1 LGHDT and CDR2 YNNKEL. Trimming leaves V shorter by 4 bases and J shorter by 8 bases, with the junction holding 9 bases beyond the gene matches. The CDR3 starts with the cysteine, ends with the phenylalanine, and has 16 residues. The kept DNA is CDR3 alone, 48 bases in frame from the first base. Library construction relied on multiplex PCR. TCRdb shows the sequencer as Illumina HiSeq 4000. CDR3 regions were amplified by Arm-PCR with iRepertoire HTBI primers to construct TCR beta libraries. PCR products were gel purified before sequencing. Under the source paper's analysis protocol: Across samples, around 62 TRBV and 14 TRBJ segments were identified and used for gene usage analysis of CDR3 amino acid clonotypes. COPE and FqMerger were used to merge the filtered high-quality paired reads into contigs. Contigs were aligned with BLAST to IMGT TRBV, TRBD and TRBJ reference genes, and CDR3 was defined per IMGT. Any clonotype with a frequency above 0.1% was classified as a highly expanded clone. Shannon entropy was used to measure repertoire diversity, and the Gini coefficient was used to measure V-J evenness. Public clonotypes were defined as clonotypes shared by more than one individual. Starting from the raw public reads, TCRdb applied fastp trimming at Q25, assembled clones with MiXCR and retained in-frame beta chains. Each entry merges the rows of one CDR3 protein and shows their most common DNA and genes. Clone size and V and J calls follow TCRdb, not the original study. In all, the sample holds 510,000 or so distinct CDR3 sequences, and more than 10% of those were seen once. Of the sample, 7.5% to 9% falls within the top ten clones.

This sample's time point label indicates: newly diagnosed GD, antithyroid drugs for less than 3 months. For both TCR sequencing and RNA sequencing, RNA was extracted from PBMCs using TRIzol. The diagnosis of Graves' disease followed American Thyroid Association guidelines. Patients were recruited from an endocrinology department in Xi'an, China. From each patient, approximately 10 milliliters of peripheral blood was collected into an EDTA anticoagulant tube. Ficoll Paque Plus density gradient separation was used to isolate PBMCs, and no additional T cell sorting was done. An Agilent 2100 Bioanalyzer and agarose gel were used to assess RNA quality, and a NanoDrop 2000 was used to measure RNA concentration. What the study reported, not specific to this receptor: Because the primary lesion, thyroid tissue, could not be accessed, the study looked at peripheral blood alone. More public clonotypes were shared among persistent patients (around 2,600) than among newly diagnosed patients (just under 1,000). As a limitation, the authors acknowledged that the small sample size may reduce accuracy. Only the TCR beta chain was sequenced and analyzed. Compared with newly diagnosed patients, persistent Graves' disease patients had lower TCR Shannon entropy and fewer highly expanded clones, which suggests clonal expansion. Preferential use of TRBV28, TRBJ1-2 and TRBJ2-5 was observed in persistent disease, whereas TRBV20-1 and TRBJ2-1 were favored in newly diagnosed disease.

The same sample was also studied in work on T cells in Graves' hyperthyroidism and ophthalmopathy. That second report states: Stable Graves' hyperthyroidism was defined as the absence of progression to ophthalmopathy over 18 months of follow-up. The hyperthyroidism patients were between 18 and 65 years old and newly diagnosed, with a disease duration of less than 2 months. Exclusion was applied to patients with uncontrolled infections, other autoimmune diseases, pregnancy or lactation. Diagnoses relied on clinical symptoms, serum thyroxine and TRAb, thyroid ultrasound and orbital computed tomography. The TCR CDR3 was subjected to a first round of RT-PCR using the HTBI primer set and the Qiagen OneStep RT-PCR kit. Most expanded thyroid clonotypes (frequency above 0.001) were also detected in blood, a finding suggesting that blood repertoires may reflect thyroid immune responses. In cross-validation, a model built on a 13 V-J signature told ophthalmopathy apart from stable hyperthyroidism with under 90% sensitivity and approximately 81% specificity, and in testing the same model reached 80%/75%. In validation, the model predicted progression to ophthalmopathy with over 65% sensitivity and approximately 78% specificity, a median of around six months before onset. A discovery cohort of about a hundred patients, 43 with Graves' ophthalmopathy and approximately 57 with stable Graves' hyperthyroidism, was used to find distinguishing TCR V-J signatures. Whether ophthalmopathy could be predicted prospectively was tested in an independent validation cohort made up of under 20 hyperthyroidism patients plus 17 patients who later progressed to ophthalmopathy. The 100 discovery patients were randomly split 7:3 into training and test sets. The study also compared thyroid tissue and blood T-cell repertoires from several Graves' hyperthyroidism patients. Once sampling was done, hyperthyroidism patients were given methimazole at a starting dose of 30 mg daily, whereas ophthalmopathy patients were given high-dose intravenous methylprednisolone. A second multiplex PCR round built the libraries, followed by size selection and purification. Libraries were sequenced paired-end with 100 bp reads on an Illumina HiSeq2000. SOAPnuke was used to process the raw data, removing reads that contained adapters or uncalled bases, had a mean Phred below 15, or lacked an exact match to the constant primer or identifier. High-quality paired reads were merged with COPE v1.2.5, and unique nucleotide sequences were defined as clonotypes. Clonotypes were aligned to IMGT TRBV, TRBD and TRBJ reference segments using MiTCR v1.1. Analysis was restricted to V-J combinations with a frequency above 0.0001, which covered 98% to 99.2% of repertoires. The TCS score was defined as F50 (clonal expansion) divided by E x V (chaos), with BLOSUM62-based TCRdist calculated between CDR3 peptides within each V-J. Welch's t-statistics and random forest reduced some 510 V-J features to roughly 13, which were used in a naive Bayes classifier (R e1071). No statistical method was used to fix the sample size in advance, and group allocation was not hidden from the investigators. The paper describes TCR Vbeta CDR3 sequencing of about 140 peripheral blood samples, made up of around 41 ophthalmopathy patients, 70 to 75 hyperthyroidism patients and 17 progressor patients.

This TCR was sampled from a woman aged 25 to 39 with Graves disease. Donor details come from another sample of the same person, matched by shared clones. Material: peripheral blood mononuclear cells (PBMCs), obtained at new diagnosis, from a patient treated with antithyroid drugs. The chain uses TRBV3-1 and TRBJ2-1; 12 bases in the middle match TRBD2. The bases read TGTGCCAGCAGCCTACCGACTAGCGGGAGAGGATATGAGCAGTTCTTC. It translates as CASSLPTSGRGYEQFF.